The next 19 T cell receptor beta chains were all read from a single sample in a study of OX40 agonist ivuxolimab in advanced cancers. This table comes from immunoSEQ multiplex PCR, and its TCRdb copy is limited to in-frame clones, with some not included. The sample has nearly 110,000 clones; 90% are singletons. The sequenced sample was CD4+ or CD8+ T cells sorted from blood, obtained in a trial of the OX40 agonist ivuxolimab. All receptors come from an adult with an advanced solid tumor such as melanoma, head and neck, liver or kidney cancer.

The chain has TRBV28 and TRBJ1-6, with 8 nucleotides matching TRBD1. Germline CDR1 and CDR2: MDHEN and SYDVKM. This CDR3 is 14 amino acids long. Trimming removed 5 bases from V and 4 bases from J; junction bases left unmatched: 1. The CDR3 DNA is TGTGCCAGCAGTGGACAGGGTTATAATTCACCCCTCCACTTT. Its translation is CASSGQGYNSPLHF.

This chain joins TRBV4-3 and TRBJ1-6; 9 nucleotides match TRBD1. V was pared by 0 bases and J by 15 bases, with 6 bases of the junction left unmatched. Germline CDR1 is LGHNA and CDR2 is YSLEER. The CDR3 extends over 14 amino acids. CDR3 DNA: TGCGCCAGCAGCCAAGATCCGGGACAGGGTAGCCTCCACTTT. Protein sequence: CASSQDPGQGSLHF.

The chain combines TRBV7-8 with TRBJ1-6, with 11 bases lining up with TRBD1. V lost 5 bases to trimming and J lost 6 bases; unmatched junction nucleotides: 3. Germline V gives CDR1 SGHVS, CDR2 FQNEAQ. This CDR3 spans 15 amino acids. CDR3 DNA: TGTGCCAGCAGCGGGGGGACAGGGGGTAATTCACCCCTCCACTTT. It is translated as CASSGGTGGNSPLHF.

A few counts support this clone. The chain has TRBV10-3 and TRBJ2-7; D is unresolved. The V gene lost 10 bases and the J gene lost 2 bases, with 9 bases spanning the gap. The CDR3 sequence is 11 residues long. From germline, CDR1 is ENHRY and CDR2 SYGVKD. Here the CDR3 reads CATSGTYEQYF. For the CDR3, the DNA is TGTGCCACCTCCGGTACCTACGAGCAGTACTTC.

V gene TRBV19 combines with J gene TRBJ1-2, with 7 bases lining up with TRBD1. Germline CDR1 LNHDA, CDR2 SQIVND (reference sequence). This CDR3 is 11 amino acids long. V gave up 6 bases and J gave up 10 bases; unmatched junction bases: 5. CDR3 sequence (DNA): TGTGCCAGTAGATTGGACAGGACCTACACCTTC. Protein sequence: CASRLDRTYTF. Variable domain in full (rest from reference TRBV19 and TRBJ1-2): DGGITQSPKYLFRKEGQNVTLSCEQNLNHDAMYWYRQDPGQGLRLIYYSQIVNDFQKGDIAEGYSVSREKKESFPLTVTSAQKNPTAFYLCASRLDRTYTFGSGTRLTVV.

The chain has TRBV7-2 and TRBJ1-1, with no clear D. Germline CDR1 reads SGHTA; CDR2 reads FQGNSA. This CDR3 is built from 20 residues. The V gene lost 0 bases and the J gene lost 0 bases, with 23 bases spanning the gap. The CDR3: CASSLATADYYGSVNTEAFF. Here the CDR3 DNA reads TGTGCCAGCAGCTTAGCCACAGCAGACTATTATGGGTCGGTGAACACTGAAGCTTTCTTT.

The chain carries TRBV5-4 and TRBJ2-7, with D perhaps TRBD1 or TRBD2 (5 bases each). CDR1 is SGHNT and CDR2 is YYREEE in the germline V gene (reference sequence). V was pared by 0 bases and J by 6 bases, with 13 bases between. This CDR3 is 14 amino acids long. CDR3 amino acids: CASSLDQGVGEQYF. The CDR3 DNA is TGTGCCAGCAGCTTGGATCAGGGAGTGGGCGAGCAGTACTTC.

The sample holds a few counts of this clone. The chain combines TRBV2 with TRBJ2-7, with D tentatively TRBD2 (6 bases). Trimming removed 3 bases from V and 0 bases from J, with 12 bases in between. From germline, CDR1 is SNHLY and CDR2 FYNNEI. This CDR3 contains 15 residues. CDR3 sequence reads: CASSEHRRVSYEQYF. CDR3 nucleotides: TGTGCCAGCAGTGAGCACAGGAGGGTCTCCTACGAGCAGTACTTC.

The chain recombines TRBV4-2 with TRBJ2-5, with TRBD2 matching over 8 bases. Unmatched junction bases numbered 7, after V lost 4 bases and J lost 3 bases. CDR1 and CDR2 from the germline V gene are LGHNA and YNFKEQ. The CDR3 is 15 residues long. In DNA, the CDR3 is TGTGCCAGCAGCCCCCTAGCGGGTGGGGAAGAGACCCAGTACTTC. It encodes CASSPLAGGEETQYF.

The chain couples TRBV5-1 to TRBJ2-5; D is unclear. With 4 bases removed from V and 2 bases from J, the gap between germline ends came to 12 bases. The CDR3 length is 14 residues. The germline gives CDR1 SGHRS, CDR2 YFSETQ. CDR3 nucleotide sequence: TGCGCCAGCAGCCGGCAGGCAGAGCAAGAGACCCAGTACTTC. This translates into CASSRQAEQETQYF. Supplemented by reference TRBV5-1 and TRBJ2-5, the full variable domain reads KAGVTQTPRYLIKTRGQQVTLSCSPISGHRSVSWYQQTPGQGLQFLFEYFSETQRNKGNFPGRFSGRQFSNSRSEMNVSTLELGDSALYLCASSRQAEQETQYFGPGTRLLVL.

This rearrangement joins TRBV7-2 to TRBJ1-5; D may be TRBD1 (6 bases). This CDR3 is built from 15 residues. Trimming shortened V by 1 base and J by 5 bases, and 12 bases separated the two germline ends. The V gene's germline CDR1 is SGHTA and CDR2 FQGNSA. The CDR3 spells CASSLGRQVYQPQHF. The CDR3 DNA sequence: TGTGCCAGCAGCTTAGGGCGACAGGTATATCAGCCCCAGCATTTT.

The chain uses TRBV10-3 and TRBJ1-1, with D tentatively TRBD1 (5 bases). Trimming took 3 bases from V and 1 from J, leaving 15 bases between them. The CDR3 has 16 residues. CDR1 is ENHRY, CDR2 SYGVKD, per germline. CDR3 loop: CAISEGTETGNTEAFF. The CDR3 coding sequence is TGTGCCATCAGTGAAGGGACCGAAACGGGGAACACTGAAGCTTTCTTT.

This rearrangement joins TRBV19 to TRBJ1-6; TRBD1 aligns across 7 bases. V trimming: 6 bases; J trimming: 10 bases; junction bases outside the gene matches: 9. Germline V lookup: CDR1 LNHDA, CDR2 SQIVND (reference sequence). The CDR3 is 14 residues long. DNA of the CDR3: TGTGCCAGTAGAGGCTTCACAGGGGACTCACCCCTCCACTTT. It yields the protein CASRGFTGDSPLHF.

V is TRBV7-2 and J is TRBJ1-6; D ambiguous. This CDR3 contains 16 residues. V was cut by 3 bases and J by 3 bases, with 12 bases left in between. Germline V gives CDR1 SGHTA, CDR2 FQGNSA. The CDR3 protein is CASSFSSSVYNSPLHF. DNA for the CDR3: TGTGCCAGCAGCTTTTCCTCCAGTGTCTATAATTCACCCCTCCACTTT. The full variable domain, completed using reference TRBV7-2 and TRBJ1-6, is GAGVSQSPSNKVTEKGKDVELRCDPISGHTALYWYRQSLGQGLEFLIYFQGNSAPDKSGLPSDRFSAERTGGSVSTLTIQRTQQEDSAVYLCASSFSSSVYNSPLHFGNGTRLTVT.

The sample holds a few counts of this clone. This sequence joins TRBV18 and TRBJ1-1; D gene unclear. V lost 3 bases to trimming and J lost 8 bases, with 13 bases between them. Germline V lookup: CDR1 KGHSH, CDR2 LQKENI. The CDR3 runs 13 residues. In nucleotides, the CDR3 is TGTGCCAGCTCACCGTCCACTAGCAGGGAAGCTTTCTTT. This gives the protein CASSPSTSREAFF. The variable domain in full, with the rest retrieved from reference TRBV18 and TRBJ1-1, is NAGVMQNPRHLVRRRGQEARLRCSPMKGHSHVYWYRQLPEEGLKFMVYLQKENIIDESGMPKERFSAEFPKEGPSILRIQQVVRGDSAAYFCASSPSTSREAFFGQGTRLTVV.

This clone showed up just once. Relative to the germline gene, one junction end is altered; a read error may explain this. This chain joins TRBV28 and TRBJ1-1, with 7 positions matching TRBD1. Per germline, CDR1 MDHEN and CDR2 SYDVKM. This CDR3 spans 13 amino acids. CDR3 DNA: TGTGCCAGCGGTTTACAGGGGCGGACTGAAGCTTTCTTT. Translating gives CASGLQGRTEAFF.

The chain joins TRBV5-6 to TRBJ1-1, with D hard to call. The V end was cut by 1 base, the J end by 0 bases, with 4 bases between. The CDR3 has 13 amino acids. Looked up from germline, CDR1 is SGHDT and CDR2 is YYEEEE. The CDR3 sequence: CASSLRVNTEAFF. For the CDR3, the DNA is TGTGCCAGCAGCTTGCGGGTGAACACTGAAGCTTTCTTT. Full variable domain (outside the CDR3, taken from reference TRBV5-6 and TRBJ1-1): DAGVTQSPTHLIKTRGQQVTLRCSPKSGHDTVSWYQQALGQGPQFIFQYYEEEERQRGNFPDRFSGHQFPNYSSELNVNALLLGDSALYLCASSLRVNTEAFFGQGTRLTVV.

The genes are TRBV19 and TRBJ1-5, with 9 bases fitting TRBD1. The trim removed 4 bases at V and 9 bases at J, leaving 10 bases unmatched. CDR1 LNHDA and CDR2 SQIVND come from the germline V gene (reference sequence). This CDR3 contains 15 residues. CDR3 bases: TGTGCCAGTAGTACTACTAACAGGGGGCAGTGGCCCCAGCATTTT. It is translated as CASSTTNRGQWPQHF.

The rearrangement joins TRBV7-9 to TRBJ2-1, with a weak D call TRBD2 (6 bases). V lost 4 bases to trimming and J lost 8 bases, with 18 bases between them. Germline-derived CDR1 and CDR2 are SEHNR and FQNEAQ (reference sequence). The CDR3 spans 15 residues. The CDR3 DNA sequence: TGTGCCAGCAGCTCGACGGGTCTAGCGAAGGATGAGCAGTTCTTC. Translating it yields CASSSTGLAKDEQFF. The full variable domain, with the rest looked up from reference TRBV7-9 and TRBJ2-1, is DTGVSQNPRHKITKRGQNVTFRCDPISEHNRLYWYRQTLGQGPEFLTYFQNEAQLEKSRLLSDRFSAERPKGSFSTLEIQRTEQGDSAMYLCASSSTGLAKDEQFFGPGTRLTVL.